This is a list of T cell receptor beta chains from one sample in a study of blood T cell repertoires in COVID-19. Assay used: immunoSEQ multiplex PCR; TCRdb lists only in-frame clones, some missing. Among 12,000 to 15,000 clones listed, 75% were seen once. What was sequenced was peripheral blood. All receptors come from a man in his sixties with acute or convalescent COVID-19. The CDR3 runs from the conserved cysteine through the conserved F or W. The order of the fields is D gene, V gene, J gene, clone size, CDR3 protein, CDR3 DNA. D genes are given only for firm matches. Part of the rows lack a size; the others show once, few, many or a class for expanded clones.

d_gene: TRBD2
v_gene: TRBV10-3
j_gene: TRBJ2-3
abundance: .
CDR3aa: CAISASGGATQYF
CDR3nt: TGTGCCATCTCGGCTAGCGGGGGGGCTACGCAGTATTTT

d_gene: TRBD1
v_gene: TRBV5-1
j_gene: TRBJ1-6
abundance: .
CDR3aa: CASSSGQGLSSPLHF
CDR3nt: TGCGCCAGCAGCTCGGGACAGGGTCTTAGTTCACCCCTCCACTTT

d_gene: .
v_gene: TRBV29-1
j_gene: TRBJ2-1
abundance: .
CDR3aa: CSATEGDEQFF
CDR3nt: TGCAGCGCAACGGAGGGCGATGAGCAGTTCTTC

d_gene: .
v_gene: TRBV6-2/TRBV6-3
j_gene: TRBJ1-6
abundance: .
CDR3aa: CASSSTLSPLHF
CDR3nt: TGTGCCAGCAGTTCCACTCTTTCACCCCTCCACTTT

d_gene: TRBD1
v_gene: TRBV5-1
j_gene: TRBJ2-3
abundance: once
CDR3aa: CASSFRGLAVPDTQYF
CDR3nt: TGCGCCAGCAGCTTCAGGGGGCTTGCAGTGCCAGATACGCAGTATTTT

d_gene: TRBD1
v_gene: TRBV10-3
j_gene: TRBJ1-2
abundance: .
CDR3aa: CAIRGQVAENGYTF
CDR3nt: TGTGCCATCCGAGGACAGGTCGCGGAGAATGGCTACACCTTC

d_gene: .
v_gene: TRBV5-1
j_gene: TRBJ2-1
abundance: few
CDR3aa: CASSFAGETYNEQFF
CDR3nt: TGCGCCAGCAGCTTTGCAGGGGAGACCTACAATGAGCAGTTCTTC

d_gene: TRBD1
v_gene: TRBV7-3
j_gene: TRBJ1-1
abundance: .
CDR3aa: CASSPGGTGTSFF
CDR3nt: TGTGCCAGCAGCCCCGGCGGGACAGGGACCTCTTTCTTT

d_gene: .
v_gene: TRBV29-1
j_gene: TRBJ1-2
abundance: .
CDR3aa: CSVAVALNYGYTF
CDR3nt: TGCAGCGTTGCGGTAGCGTTAAACTATGGCTACACCTTC

d_gene: .
v_gene: TRBV30
j_gene: TRBJ2-2
abundance: medium-sized
CDR3aa: CAWSLSREVGELFF
CDR3nt: TGTGCCTGGAGTTTAAGCAGGGAAGTAGGGGAGCTGTTTTTT

d_gene: .
v_gene: TRBV12-5
j_gene: TRBJ1-2
abundance: once
CDR3aa: CASGLPRQAAYGYTF
CDR3nt: TGTGCTAGTGGTTTGCCCCGACAGGCCGCCTATGGCTACACCTTC

d_gene: .
v_gene: TRBV27
j_gene: TRBJ2-1
abundance: .
CDR3aa: CASSRERARNNEQFF
CDR3nt: TGTGCCAGCAGTCGAGAGCGGGCCCGGAACAATGAGCAGTTCTTC

d_gene: .
v_gene: TRBV11-2
j_gene: TRBJ2-1
abundance: .
CDR3aa: CASSPRVSGSYNEQFF
CDR3nt: TGTGCCAGCAGCCCCCGGGTTAGCGGCTCCTACAATGAGCAGTTCTTC

d_gene: .
v_gene: TRBV21-1
j_gene: TRBJ2-7
abundance: .
CDR3aa: CASSKRTGKTREQYF
CDR3nt: TGTGCCAGCAGCAAAAGGACAGGGAAAACGAGAGAGCAGTACTTC

d_gene: .
v_gene: TRBV3-1/TRBV3-2
j_gene: TRBJ1-2
abundance: once
CDR3aa: CASSQVKVTGGYTF
CDR3nt: TGTGCCAGCAGCCAAGTCAAGGTAACGGGGGGCTACACCTTC

d_gene: .
v_gene: TRBV5-1
j_gene: TRBJ2-3
abundance: .
CDR3aa: CASSEITGYGADTQYF
CDR3nt: TGCGCCAGCAGCGAAATAACAGGGTATGGGGCAGATACGCAGTATTTT

d_gene: TRBD1
v_gene: TRBV3-1/TRBV3-2
j_gene: TRBJ2-3
abundance: .
CDR3aa: CASTRGTGGRTDTQYF
CDR3nt: TGTGCCAGCACCCGAGGGACAGGGGGTCGCACAGATACGCAGTATTTT

d_gene: .
v_gene: TRBV19
j_gene: TRBJ1-1
abundance: .
CDR3aa: CASSASGRMNTEAFF
CDR3nt: TGTGCCAGTAGCGCGTCCGGGAGGATGAACACTGAAGCTTTCTTT

d_gene: TRBD2
v_gene: TRBV30
j_gene: TRBJ2-4
abundance: .
CDR3aa: CAWRGTSGQENIQYF
CDR3nt: TGTGCCTGGAGAGGGACTAGCGGTCAGGAAAACATTCAGTACTTC

d_gene: TRBD2
v_gene: TRBV6-4
j_gene: TRBJ2-3
abundance: .
CDR3aa: CASSERGGDTQYF
CDR3nt: TGTGCCAGCAGTGAGCGGGGGGGAGATACGCAGTATTTT

d_gene: .
v_gene: TRBV15
j_gene: TRBJ1-5
abundance: few
CDR3aa: CATSSPSGTSKNQPQHF
CDR3nt: TGTGCCACCAGCAGCCCATCCGGGACAAGTAAAAATCAGCCCCAGCATTTT

d_gene: .
v_gene: TRBV12-3/TRBV12-4
j_gene: TRBJ1-6
abundance: few
CDR3aa: CASSLYSGSPLHF
CDR3nt: TGTGCCAGCAGTTTATATTCCGGGTCACCCCTCCACTTT

d_gene: TRBD1
v_gene: TRBV29-1
j_gene: TRBJ2-1
abundance: .
CDR3aa: CSVYRDRDNEQFF
CDR3nt: TGCAGCGTTTACCGGGACAGGGATAATGAGCAGTTCTTC

d_gene: TRBD2
v_gene: TRBV7-8
j_gene: TRBJ2-1
abundance: .
CDR3aa: CASSLRTSGTYNEQFF
CDR3nt: TGTGCCAGCAGCTTGAGAACTAGCGGGACCTACAATGAGCAGTTCTTC

d_gene: .
v_gene: TRBV28
j_gene: TRBJ2-7
abundance: .
CDR3aa: CATPHPPAGSIPYEQYF
CDR3nt: TGTGCCACCCCTCATCCCCCCGCCGGGTCTATCCCATACGAGCAGTACTTC

d_gene: .
v_gene: TRBV7-6
j_gene: TRBJ1-1
abundance: .
CDR3aa: CASSLERSGSDTEAFF
CDR3nt: TGTGCCAGCAGCTTAGAGCGCTCGGGGAGCGACACTGAAGCTTTCTTT

d_gene: .
v_gene: TRBV5-1
j_gene: TRBJ1-6
abundance: .
CDR3aa: CASSLVQDNSPLHF
CDR3nt: TGCGCCAGCAGCTTGGTACAGGACAATTCACCCCTCCACTTT

d_gene: .
v_gene: TRBV6-6
j_gene: TRBJ2-1
abundance: once
CDR3aa: CASKELTGGFDEQFF
CDR3nt: TGTGCCAGCAAGGAGTTGACTGGTGGTTTCGATGAGCAGTTCTTC

d_gene: .
v_gene: TRBV12-3/TRBV12-4
j_gene: TRBJ1-1
abundance: .
CDR3aa: CASSPEPDTEAFF
CDR3nt: TGTGCCAGCAGTCCGGAGCCCGACACTGAAGCTTTCTTT

d_gene: TRBD1
v_gene: TRBV6-5
j_gene: TRBJ2-7
abundance: .
CDR3aa: CASRRTGGVYEQYF
CDR3nt: TGTGCCAGCAGAAGGACAGGGGGCGTCTACGAGCAGTACTTC

d_gene: .
v_gene: TRBV7-9
j_gene: TRBJ2-1
abundance: .
CDR3aa: CASSLDQISYNEQFF
CDR3nt: TGTGCCAGCAGCTTAGACCAAATTAGCTACAATGAGCAGTTCTTC

d_gene: TRBD1
v_gene: TRBV9
j_gene: TRBJ1-1
abundance: .
CDR3aa: CASSVGTGALNTEAFF
CDR3nt: TGTGCCAGCAGCGTAGGGACAGGGGCCCTGAACACTGAAGCTTTCTTT

d_gene: .
v_gene: TRBV5-1
j_gene: TRBJ1-6
abundance: .
CDR3aa: CASSLNGQTDSPLHF
CDR3nt: TGCGCCAGCAGCTTGAATGGACAGACAGATTCACCCCTCCACTTT